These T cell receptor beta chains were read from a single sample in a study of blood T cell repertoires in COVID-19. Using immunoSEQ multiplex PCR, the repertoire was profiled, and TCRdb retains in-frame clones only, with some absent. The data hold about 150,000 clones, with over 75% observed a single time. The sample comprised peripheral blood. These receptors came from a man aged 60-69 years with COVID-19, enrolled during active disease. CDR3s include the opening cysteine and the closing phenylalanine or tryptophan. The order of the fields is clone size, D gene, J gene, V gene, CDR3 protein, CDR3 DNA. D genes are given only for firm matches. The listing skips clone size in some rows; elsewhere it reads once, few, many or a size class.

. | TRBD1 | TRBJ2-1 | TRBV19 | CASSTDRAGLYEQFF | TGTGCCAGTAGTACCGACAGGGCGGGTCTCTATGAGCAGTTCTTC
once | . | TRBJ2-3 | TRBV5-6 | CASTSSVVEGTDTQYF | TGTGCCAGCACCTCGAGTGTAGTTGAGGGCACAGATACGCAGTATTTT
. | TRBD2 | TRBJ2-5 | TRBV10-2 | CASRSGLAGTQYF | TGCGCCAGCAGAAGCGGACTAGCCGGGACCCAGTACTTC
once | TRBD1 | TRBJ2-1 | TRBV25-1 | CASQTGVLNEQFF | TGTGCCAGCCAGACAGGGGTACTGAATGAGCAGTTCTTC
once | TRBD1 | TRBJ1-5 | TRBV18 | CASSTGTVYSNQPQHF | TGTGCCAGCTCAACGGGGACAGTCTATAGCAATCAGCCCCAGCATTTT
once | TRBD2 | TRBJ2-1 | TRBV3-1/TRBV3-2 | CASSQGLAGGMEQFF | TGTGCCAGCAGCCAAGGGCTAGCGGGAGGAATGGAGCAGTTCTTC
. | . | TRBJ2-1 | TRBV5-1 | CASSSTGRRTRSYNEQFF | TGCGCCAGCAGCTCGACAGGTAGGAGGACCCGCTCCTACAATGAGCAGTTCTTC
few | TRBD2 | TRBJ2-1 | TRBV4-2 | CASSQDPTSGGITYNEQFF | TGTGCCAGCAGCCAAGACCCGACTAGCGGGGGGATTACCTACAATGAGCAGTTCTTC
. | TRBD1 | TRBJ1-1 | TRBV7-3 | CASSLRGGTGNTEAFF | TGTGCCAGCAGCTTACGTGGGGGGACAGGAAACACTGAAGCTTTCTTT
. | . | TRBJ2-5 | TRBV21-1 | CASSMRTGAVKETQYF | TGTGCCAGCAGCATGAGGACAGGGGCTGTCAAAGAGACCCAGTACTTC
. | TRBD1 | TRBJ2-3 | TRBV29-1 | CSVVPGQGARDTQYF | TGCAGCGTCGTCCCGGGACAGGGGGCGCGGGATACGCAGTATTTT
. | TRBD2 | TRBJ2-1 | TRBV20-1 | CSASPPTSDRSNEQFF | TGCAGTGCTAGTCCCCCTACTAGCGATCGGAGCAATGAGCAGTTCTTC
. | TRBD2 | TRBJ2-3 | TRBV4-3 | CASSRGTSGRSTDTQYF | TGCGCCAGCAGCCGCGGGACTAGCGGGAGGAGCACAGATACGCAGTATTTT
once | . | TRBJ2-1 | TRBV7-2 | CASSLTQGTRGEQFF | TGTGCCAGCAGCTTAACGCAGGGAACGCGCGGTGAGCAGTTCTTC
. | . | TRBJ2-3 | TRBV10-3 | CAIKLAESTDTQYF | TGTGCCATCAAACTTGCCGAGAGCACAGATACGCAGTATTTT
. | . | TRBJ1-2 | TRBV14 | CASRPRGDNYGYTF | TGTGCCAGCAGGCCTCGGGGGGATAACTATGGCTACACCTTC
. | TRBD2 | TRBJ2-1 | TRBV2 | CASGSSGSNEQFF | TGTGCCAGCGGGTCTAGCGGGAGTAATGAGCAGTTCTTC
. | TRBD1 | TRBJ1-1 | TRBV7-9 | CASSLEGGLAFF | TGTGCCAGCAGCTTAGAAGGGGGCTTAGCTTTCTTT
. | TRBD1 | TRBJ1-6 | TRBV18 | CASSPQGQNSPLHF | TGTGCCAGCTCACCACAGGGACAGAATTCACCCCTCCACTTT
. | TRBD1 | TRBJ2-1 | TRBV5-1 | CASTKGQDSSYNEQFF | TGCGCCAGCACCAAGGGACAGGACAGTTCCTACAATGAGCAGTTCTTC
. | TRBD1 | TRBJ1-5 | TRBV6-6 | CASSSAGTGSNQPQHF | TGTGCCAGCAGTTCAGCCGGGACAGGGAGCAATCAGCCCCAGCATTTT
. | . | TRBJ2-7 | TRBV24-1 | CATSVGGTYEQYF | TGTGCCACCAGTGTGGGGGGTACCTACGAGCAGTACTTC
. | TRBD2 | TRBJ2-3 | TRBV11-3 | CASSSGVLAGGTDTQYF | TGTGCCAGCAGCTCCGGAGTCCTAGCGGGGGGCACAGATACGCAGTATTTT
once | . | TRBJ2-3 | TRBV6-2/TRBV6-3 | CASSYSFGGGYADTQYF | TGTGCCAGCAGTTACTCGTTCGGCGGAGGGTATGCAGATACGCAGTATTTT
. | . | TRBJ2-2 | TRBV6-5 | CASVAATNTGELFF | TGTGCCAGTGTGGCGGCCACGAACACCGGGGAGCTGTTTTTT
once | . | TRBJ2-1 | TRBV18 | CASSPHANEQFF | TGTGCCAGCTCACCACATGCGAATGAGCAGTTCTTC
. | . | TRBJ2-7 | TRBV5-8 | CASSFQNLGTSYEQYF | TGTGCCAGCAGCTTTCAGAATCTCGGGACATCCTACGAGCAGTACTTC
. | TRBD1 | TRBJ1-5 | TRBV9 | CASSVGAGQGVNQPQHF | TGTGCCAGCAGCGTAGGGGCTGGACAGGGAGTCAATCAGCCCCAGCATTTT
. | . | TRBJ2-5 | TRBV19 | CATRQETQYF | TGTGCCACCAGACAAGAGACCCAGTACTTC
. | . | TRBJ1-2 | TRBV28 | CASSRVNYGYTF | TGTGCCAGCAGCCGGGTAAACTATGGCTACACCTTC
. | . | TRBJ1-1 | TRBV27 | CASSLTGTLEAFF | TGTGCCAGCAGTTTAACAGGGACCCTTGAAGCTTTCTTT
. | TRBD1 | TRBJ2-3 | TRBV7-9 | CASSPKQGVRTDTQYF | TGTGCCAGCAGCCCCAAACAGGGGGTGAGGACAGATACGCAGTATTTT
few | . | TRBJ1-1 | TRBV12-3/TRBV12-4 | CASRRQVGAFF | TGTGCCAGCAGGCGACAGGTCGGGGCTTTCTTT
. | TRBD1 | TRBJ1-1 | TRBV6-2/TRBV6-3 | CASSPNMRQGPEAFF | TGTGCCAGCAGCCCCAACATGAGACAGGGACCTGAAGCTTTCTTT
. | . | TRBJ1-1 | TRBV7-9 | CASSLEEVSEAFF | TGTGCCAGCAGCTTAGAGGAGGTGTCTGAAGCTTTCTTT
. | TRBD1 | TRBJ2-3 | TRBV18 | CASSPPGTGLVTQYF | TGTGCCAGCTCACCACCGGGGACAGGATTGGTTACGCAGTATTTT
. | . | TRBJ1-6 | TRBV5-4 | CASSSPGLNSPLHF | TGTGCCAGCAGCTCCCCGGGTCTGAATTCACCCCTCCACTTT
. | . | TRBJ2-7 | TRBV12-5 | CASGLVSGGNYEQYF | TGTGCTAGTGGTTTGGTAAGCGGAGGAAACTACGAGCAGTACTTC
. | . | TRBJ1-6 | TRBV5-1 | CASSLAYTNSPLHF | TGCGCCAGCAGCTTGGCATACACTAATTCACCCCTCCACTTT
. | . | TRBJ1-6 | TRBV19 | CASKESGHQKSPLHF | TGTGCCAGTAAGGAATCGGGACATCAGAAATCACCCCTCCACTTT
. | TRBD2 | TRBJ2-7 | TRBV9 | CASSLEGSSGAYEQYF | TGTGCCAGCAGCTTAGAGGGGTCTAGCGGGGCCTACGAGCAGTACTTC
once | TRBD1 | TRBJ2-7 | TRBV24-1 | CATSDASGTGQHEQYF | TGTGCCACCAGTGATGCTTCCGGGACAGGGCAGCACGAGCAGTACTTC
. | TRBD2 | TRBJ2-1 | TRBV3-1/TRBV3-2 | CASSSTTGLLASGRDNEQFF | TGTGCCAGCAGCTCCACGACGGGGTTGCTCGCAAGCGGGAGGGACAATGAGCAGTTCTTC
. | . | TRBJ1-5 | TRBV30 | CAWSRQGNHQPQHF | TGTGCCTGGAGTAGGCAGGGGAATCATCAGCCCCAGCATTTT
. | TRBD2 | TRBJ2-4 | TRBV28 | CASSWTSGGQNIQYF | TGTGCCAGCAGTTGGACTAGCGGGGGGCAAAACATTCAGTACTTC
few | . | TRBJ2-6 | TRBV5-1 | CASSWRTDHSGANVLTF | TGCGCCAGCAGCTGGAGGACAGATCACTCTGGGGCCAACGTCCTGACTTTC
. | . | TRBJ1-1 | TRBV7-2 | CASSNSGAGGFF | TGTGCCAGCAGCAACAGCGGGGCGGGTGGTTTCTTT
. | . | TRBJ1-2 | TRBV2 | CASSDDWVSDGYTF | TGTGCCAGCAGCGATGACTGGGTGTCCGATGGCTACACCTTC
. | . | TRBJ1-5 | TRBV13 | CASSLGANQPQHF | TGTGCCAGCAGCTTAGGGGCCAATCAGCCCCAGCATTTT
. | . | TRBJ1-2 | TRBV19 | CASRDSTNYGYTF | TGTGCCAGTAGGGACAGCACTAACTATGGCTACACCTTC
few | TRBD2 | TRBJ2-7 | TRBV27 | CASSLYLAGVGYEQYF | TGTGCCAGCAGTTTATATTTAGCGGGAGTTGGGTACGAGCAGTACTTC
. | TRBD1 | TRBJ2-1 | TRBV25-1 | CASSETGVSYNEQFF | TGTGCCAGCAGCGAAACAGGGGTTTCGTACAATGAGCAGTTCTTC
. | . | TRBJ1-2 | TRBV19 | CASSVGQPINYGYTF | TGTGCCAGTAGTGTGGGACAACCAATTAACTATGGCTACACCTTC
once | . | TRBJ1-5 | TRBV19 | CATGRGENQPQHF | TGTGCCACGGGGAGGGGGGAAAATCAGCCCCAGCATTTT
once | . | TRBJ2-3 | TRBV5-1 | CASSFSGPSGTDTQYF | TGCGCCAGCAGCTTTTCAGGGCCTTCGGGCACAGATACGCAGTATTTT
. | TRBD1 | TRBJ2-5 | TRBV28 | CASSSPGQGTETQYF | TGTGCCAGCAGTTCTCCGGGACAGGGTACCGAGACCCAGTACTTC
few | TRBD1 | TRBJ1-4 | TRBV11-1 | CASSSAGTGAANEKLFF | TGTGCCAGCAGCTCAGCCGGGACAGGGGCAGCTAATGAAAAACTGTTTTTT
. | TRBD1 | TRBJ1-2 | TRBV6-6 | CASSYDRARSYGYTF | TGTGCCAGCAGTTACGACAGGGCAAGGTCATATGGCTACACCTTC
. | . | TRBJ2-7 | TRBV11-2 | CASSLALERNEQYF | TGTGCCAGCAGCTTGGCACTAGAGAGAAACGAGCAGTACTTC